The 31 T cell receptor beta chains listed next were all sequenced from one sample in a study of blood T cell repertoires in COVID-19. Some clones are missing from TCRdb's copy, which holds only in-frame ones; the method was immunoSEQ multiplex PCR. The data show approximately 240,000 clones, 70% to 90% seen once. The sequencing sample was made of peripheral blood. These receptors were collected from a woman aged 40 to 50 who had recovered from COVID-19.

V is TRBV11-2 and J is TRBJ2-3, with D possibly matching TRBD2 (5 bases). The germline V gene has CDR1 SGHAT and CDR2 FQNNGV. V lost 6 bases and J 4 bases, leaving 14 bases between the germline ends. The CDR3 sequence is 14 residues long. The CDR3 protein is CASRLRGIADTQYF. The CDR3 DNA reads TGTGCCAGCAGGCTCCGGGGTATTGCAGATACGCAGTATTTT.

The chain is built from TRBV7-2 and TRBJ1-6; possibly TRBD1 for D (5 bases). The V gene lost 9 bases and the J gene lost 7 bases, with 19 bases spanning the gap. The CDR3 has 15 amino acids. Germline CDR1 and CDR2: SGHTA and FQGNSA. The CDR3 loop reads CASQTTVLINSPLHF. The CDR3 DNA reads as TGTGCCAGTCAAACGACAGTTTTGATAAATTCACCCCTCCACTTT.

The chain couples TRBV7-8 to TRBJ2-7, with a tentative D call TRBD1 (6 bases). CDR1 and CDR2 (germline): SGHVS, FQNEAQ. V shed 2 bases and J shed 4 bases, with 6 bases lying between them. This CDR3 spans 12 amino acids. CDR3 in amino acids: CASSLQGYEQYF. The CDR3 DNA is TGTGCCAGCAGCTTACAGGGGTACGAGCAGTACTTC.

V gene TRBV5-5 combines with J gene TRBJ2-7; D not certain. Trimming removed 4 bases at V and 2 bases at J, with 13 bases between. Looked up from germline, CDR1 is SGHKS and CDR2 is YYEKEE (reference sequence). The CDR3 totals 14 residues. The DNA for the CDR3 is TGTGCCAGCAGCCCTTTGCTAGTTCCCTACGAGCAGTACTTC. This translates into CASSPLLVPYEQYF.

This clone was counted between two and nine times. This chain uses TRBV24-1 with TRBJ1-1, with D uncertain. CDR1 is KGHDR, CDR2 SFDVKD, per germline. This CDR3 spans 11 amino acids. V was clipped by 3 bases and J by 7 bases, with 5 bases between them. CDR3 amino acids: CATSDAGEAFF. The CDR3 nucleotides are TGTGCCACCAGTGATGCAGGTGAAGCTTTCTTT.

The rearrangement joins TRBV28 to TRBJ2-7; the D gene is possibly TRBD1 (6 bases). The CDR3 covers 12 residues. V shed 3 bases and J shed 11 bases, with 14 bases lying between them. CDR1 is MDHEN and CDR2 is SYDVKM in the germline V gene. The CDR3 is CASSFSQGMEYF. In DNA, the CDR3 is TGTGCCAGCAGTTTTAGTCAGGGGATGGAGTACTTC.

The chain links TRBV30 to TRBJ2-3; D is possibly TRBD1 (6 bases). Germline-derived CDR1 and CDR2 are GTSNPN and SVGIG (reference sequence). The V gene lost 5 bases and the J gene lost 6 bases, with 21 bases spanning the gap. This CDR3 has 15 residues. The CDR3 is CAWGPHRGTHDTQYF. The CDR3 DNA reads as TGTGCCTGGGGACCTCATAGGGGGACGCACGATACGCAGTATTTT.

This clone was detected only once. V gene TRBV29-1 combines with J gene TRBJ2-5, with 8 bases lining up with TRBD2. Germline lookup yields CDR1 SQVTM and CDR2 ANQGSEA. The length of the CDR3 is 13 residues. V gave up 3 bases and J gave up 1 base; unmatched junction bases: 1. The CDR3 bases are TGCAGCGTTGACGCGGGAGGCCAAGAGACCCAGTACTTC. Translating it yields CSVDAGGQETQYF.

The rearrangement uses TRBV5-1 and TRBJ2-7; 7 bases agree with TRBD1. The ends lost 5 bases at V and 5 bases at J; junction bases unmatched: 1. This CDR3 region has 11 residues. CDR1 SGHRS and CDR2 YFSETQ come from the germline V gene. CDR3 sequence: CASRGGHEQYF. The CDR3 DNA follows: TGCGCCAGCAGAGGGGGCCACGAGCAGTACTTC.

This clone turned up a few times. The V and J genes are TRBV19 and TRBJ1-2; no clear D gene. This CDR3 spans 13 amino acids. Deletions cut 3 bases from V and 4 bases from J, with 9 bases between. Germline lookup yields CDR1 LNHDA and CDR2 SQIVND (reference sequence). The CDR3 DNA follows: TGTGCCAGTAGTATGAGGGAAGCCTATGGCTACACCTTC. Translated: CASSMREAYGYTF.

This clone was observed once. V usage is TRBV2 and J usage is TRBJ1-4; D is ambiguous. This CDR3 comprises 15 residues. Trimming left V 3 bases short and J 1 base short, with 9 bases between. Germline V lookup: CDR1 SNHLY, CDR2 FYNNEI. CDR3 in DNA: TGTGCCAGCAGTGACGAGACATTAACTAATGAAAAACTGTTTTTT. The encoded protein is CASSDETLTNEKLFF.

This clone has just one count. V is TRBV6-5 and J is TRBJ1-6; D is possibly TRBD1 (6 bases). This CDR3 region has 15 residues. V was trimmed by 1 base and J by 7 bases, leaving 11 bases between them. The germline CDR1 and CDR2 sequences are MNHEY and SVGAGI. In DNA form, the CDR3 reads TGTGCCAGCAGTTACTTTCAGGGGCGGAATTCACCCCTCCACTTT. Translated, it gives CASSYFQGRNSPLHF.

This clone was detected once. CDR3 sequence: CASSTVVHTGELFF. The CDR3 DNA reads as TGTGCCAGTAGTACGGTTGTGCACACCGGGGAGCTGTTTTTT. This sequence joins TRBV19 and TRBJ2-2; D not resolved. V dropped 4 bases and J dropped 3 bases, with 9 bases sitting between them. Looked up from germline, CDR1 is LNHDA and CDR2 is SQIVND (reference sequence). There are 14 residues in the CDR3.

The chain carries TRBV11-3 and TRBJ2-1, with 7 bases aligning to TRBD2. Germline trimming cut 1 base from V and 6 bases from J; bases unmatched to any gene: 6. This CDR3 spans 15 amino acids. Germline loops: CDR1 SGHNT, CDR2 YENEEA. The chain's CDR3 is CASSLVRGEGNEQFF. For the CDR3, the DNA is TGTGCCAGCAGCTTAGTCCGGGGGGAAGGCAATGAGCAGTTCTTC. Complete variable domain (other parts from reference TRBV11-3 and TRBJ2-1): EAGVVQSPRYKIIEKKQPVAFWCNPISGHNTLYWYLQNLGQGPELLIRYENEEAVDDSQLPKDRFSAERLKGVDSTLKIQPAELGDSAVYLCASSLVRGEGNEQFFGPGTRLTVL.

This chain connects TRBV4-2 to TRBJ1-6; TRBD1 aligns across 7 bases. Germline-derived CDR1 and CDR2 are LGHNA and YNFKEQ. The CDR3 consists of 16 residues. Trimming cost V 4 bases and J 6 bases; bases outside gene matches: 9. The CDR3 nucleotides are TGTGCCAGCAGCCCACCCTCGAACAGGGGTAATTCACCCCTCCACTTT. The encoded protein is CASSPPSNRGNSPLHF.

The rearrangement uses TRBV3-1 (or the pseudogene TRBV3-2) and TRBJ1-2, with TRBD1 as a possible D gene (6 bases). Germline lookup yields CDR1 LGHDT and CDR2 YNNKEL (reference sequence). This CDR3 has 14 residues. V was cut by 0 bases and J by 4 bases, with 9 bases left in between. CDR3 residues: CASSQETGSYGYTF. The CDR3 region has the DNA TGTGCCAGCAGCCAAGAAACAGGGAGCTATGGCTACACCTTC.

This clone was detected only a few times. CDR3 protein: CASSPNSGRALVQYF. The DNA for the CDR3 is TGTGCCAGCAGCCCAAATAGCGGGAGGGCCTTAGTGCAGTACTTC. The chain uses TRBV14 and TRBJ2-7; 11 bases align to TRBD2. V dropped 4 bases and J dropped 9; count of bases not matched to a gene: 11. CDR1 and CDR2 (germline): SGHDN, FVKESK. The CDR3 is 15 amino acids.

The V call is TRBV29-1, the J call TRBJ2-1; 7 bases fit TRBD1. Per germline, CDR1 SQVTM and CDR2 ANQGSEA. With V trimmed by 5 bases and J by 4 bases, 5 bases remained unmatched. The CDR3 length is 13 residues. The CDR3 region is CSVQQGSYNEQFF. DNA of the CDR3: TGCAGCGTTCAACAGGGGTCATACAATGAGCAGTTCTTC.

V gene TRBV7-2 combines with J gene TRBJ2-7; possible D gene TRBD1, 5 bases. This CDR3 has 14 amino acids. CDR1 SGHTA and CDR2 FQGNSA come from the germline V gene. The V end lost 1 base, the J end lost 6 bases, and 13 bases lay between the germline ends. The chain's CDR3 is CASSLVDRQTEQYF. CDR3 DNA: TGTGCCAGCAGCTTAGTTGACCGACAGACCGAGCAGTACTTC.

In DNA, the CDR3 is TGTGCCAGCAGCTTACGACTAGCGGGGTCACAAAAAAATTACAATGAGCAGTTCTTC. The encoded protein is CASSLRLAGSQKNYNEQFF. The V and J genes are TRBV7-2 and TRBJ2-1; 11 bases are a match to TRBD2. The CDR3 is made up of 19 amino acids. Germline CDR1 is SGHTA and CDR2 is FQGNSA. The V and J ends lost 2 bases and 4 bases, in that order; junction bases with no gene match: 13.

The genes are TRBV19 and TRBJ2-7; 11 nucleotides agree with TRBD1. CDR1 LNHDA and CDR2 SQIVND come from the germline V gene (reference sequence). The CDR3 sequence is 15 residues long. The ends lost 6 bases at V and 1 base at J; junction bases unmatched: 5. The CDR3 reads CASSKGTGGSYEQYF. CDR3 nucleotides: TGTGCCAGTAGCAAAGGGACAGGGGGGTCCTACGAGCAGTACTTC.

J is TRBJ2-3 and V is TRBV5-4, with 11 bases that match TRBD2. The V and J ends lost 1 base and 1 base, in that order; junction bases with no gene match: 5. This CDR3 has 17 residues. Per germline, CDR1 SGHNT and CDR2 YYREEE (reference sequence). CDR3 DNA sequence: TGTGCCAGCAGCTTGATACTAGCGGGGGTGGGCACAGATACGCAGTATTTT. This sequence encodes CASSLILAGVGTDTQYF.

The V and J genes are TRBV9 and TRBJ1-4, with D unresolved. The CDR3 length is 16 residues. Trimming left V 4 bases short and J 6 bases short, with 19 bases between. Germline CDR1 is SGDLS and CDR2 is YYNGEE. This CDR3 is CASSPRPSGGDEKLFF. In nucleotides, the CDR3 is TGTGCCAGCAGCCCGCGCCCTAGTGGCGGAGATGAAAAACTGTTTTTT.

The V and J genes are TRBV6-5 and TRBJ2-3; TRBD2 might be the D (6 bases). Trimming left V 11 bases short and J 6 bases short, with 15 bases between. This CDR3 comprises 12 residues. CDR1 and CDR2 (germline): MNHEY, SVGAGI. CDR3 in amino acids: CASCSAGDTQYF. The CDR3 DNA reads TGTGCCTCTTGCTCGGCGGGGGATACGCAGTATTTT.

This chain uses TRBV4-1 with TRBJ2-5; 7 bases are shared with TRBD1. The J segment lost 4 bases and the V segment lost 1 base, leaving 3 bases of the junction unmatched. There are 14 residues in the CDR3. CDR1 is MGHRA and CDR2 is YSYEKL in the germline V gene. The CDR3 DNA follows: TGCGCCAGCAGCCAAGTGACAGGGCCAGAGACCCAGTACTTC. Translated, it gives CASSQVTGPETQYF.

The genes are TRBV11-2 and TRBJ2-3; 9 nucleotides align to TRBD2. The junction had 10 bases not matched to a gene; V was cut back by 0 bases and J by 6 bases. Per germline, CDR1 SGHAT and CDR2 FQNNGV. The CDR3 is 17 residues long. CDR3: CASSLERGFSGRDTQYF. In DNA form, the CDR3 reads TGTGCCAGCAGCTTAGAGAGGGGCTTCAGCGGGAGGGATACGCAGTATTTT.

This clone appeared a single time. V usage is TRBV29-1 and J usage is TRBJ2-5, with TRBD1 identical over 10 bases. CDR1 SQVTM and CDR2 ANQGSEA come from the germline V gene. The CDR3 has 13 amino acids. Germline trimming cut 6 bases from V and 5 bases from J; bases unmatched to any gene: 6. The chain's CDR3 is CSVSTGGQETQYF. As DNA, the CDR3 is TGCAGCGTCTCGACAGGGGGCCAGGAGACCCAGTACTTC.

V and J are TRBV14 and TRBJ1-6; 10 bases align to TRBD1. The length of the CDR3 is 15 residues. The germline V gene encodes CDR1 SGHDN and CDR2 FVKESK. V was pared by 1 base and J by 8 bases, with 2 bases of the junction left unmatched. The CDR3 loop reads CASSQVDRGYSPLHF. The CDR3 DNA reads TGTGCCAGCAGCCAAGTGGACAGGGGGTATTCACCCCTCCACTTT.

This clone was picked up one time. V usage is TRBV2 and J usage is TRBJ2-4; TRBD1 matches 9 bases. CDR1 is SNHLY and CDR2 is FYNNEI in the germline V gene. This CDR3 is built from 15 residues. V lost 6 bases and J lost 7; bases outside the gene matches: 10. The CDR3 coding sequence is TGTGCCAGCAGGAGGGACAGGGAGGGATACAACATTCAGTACTTC. Encoded protein: CASRRDREGYNIQYF.

V and J are TRBV7-3 and TRBJ2-3; TRBD2 might be the D (5 bases). This CDR3 is built from 16 residues. Germline assignment: CDR1 SGHTA and CDR2 FQGTGA. Deletions cut 0 bases from V and 0 bases from J, with 10 bases between. The CDR3: CASSLTSAGSTDTQYF. In DNA form, the CDR3 reads TGTGCCAGCAGCTTAACGTCCGCGGGTAGCACAGATACGCAGTATTTT. Combining the CDR3 with reference TRBV7-3 and TRBJ2-3 gives the whole variable domain GAGVSQTPSNKVTEKGKYVELRCDPISGHTALYWYRQSLGQGPEFLIYFQGTGAADDSGLPNDRFFAVRPEGSVSTLKIQRTERGDSAVYLCASSLTSAGSTDTQYFGPGTRLTVL.

CDR3 in amino acids: CASSRAGQTNEKLFF. CDR3 DNA sequence: TGTGCCAGCAGTCGCGCGGGACAGACTAATGAAAAACTGTTTTTT. The rearrangement joins TRBV6-2 or TRBV6-3 to TRBJ1-4; 7 nucleotides align to TRBD1. CDR3 length: 15 residues. The V gene end was trimmed by 5 bases and the J gene end by 2 bases; junction bases not matched to a gene: 5. The germline gives CDR1 MNHEY, CDR2 SVGEGT.